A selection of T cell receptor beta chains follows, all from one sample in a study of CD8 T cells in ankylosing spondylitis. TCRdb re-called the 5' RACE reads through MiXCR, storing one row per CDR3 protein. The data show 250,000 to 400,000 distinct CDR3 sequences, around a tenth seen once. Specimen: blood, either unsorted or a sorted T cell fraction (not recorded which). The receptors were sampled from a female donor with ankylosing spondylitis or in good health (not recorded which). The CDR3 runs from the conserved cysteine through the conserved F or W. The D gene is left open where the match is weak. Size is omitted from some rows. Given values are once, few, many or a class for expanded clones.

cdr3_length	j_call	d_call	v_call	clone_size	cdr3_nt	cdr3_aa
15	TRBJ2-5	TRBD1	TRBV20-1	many	TGCAGTGCTAGAGAACAGGGGCCCTTTCAAGAGACCCAGTACTTC	CSAREQGPFQETQYF
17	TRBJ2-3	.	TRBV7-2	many	TGTGCCAGCAGCTCCGATTTTTCCGGGGGCCGTACGGATACGCAGTATTTT	CASSSDFSGGRTDTQYF
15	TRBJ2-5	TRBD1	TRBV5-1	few	TGCGCCAGCAGCTTACAGGGGATGTCAAAAGAGACCCAGTACTTC	CASSLQGMSKETQYF
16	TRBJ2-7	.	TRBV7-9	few	TGTGCCAGCGGATTGTACCCGGACCAAAGACTTTACGAGCAGTACTTC	CASGLYPDQRLYEQYF
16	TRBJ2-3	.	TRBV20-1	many	TGCAGTGCTACCTCAGACCCCTTAGCGCCCACAGATACGCAGTATTTT	CSATSDPLAPTDTQYF
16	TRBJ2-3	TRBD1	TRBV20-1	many	TGCAGTGCTAGAGGTGGCGGGACAGGGGACACAGATACGCAGTATTTT	CSARGGGTGDTDTQYF
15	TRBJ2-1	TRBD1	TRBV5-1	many	TGCGCCAGCAGCCCGGGTGTGACAGGGGGCAATGAGCAGTTCTTC	CASSPGVTGGNEQFF
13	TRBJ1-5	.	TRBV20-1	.	TGCAGTGCTAGCCTCAATAGCAATCAGCCCCAGCATTTT	CSASLNSNQPQHF
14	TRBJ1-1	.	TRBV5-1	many	TGCGCCAGCAGCTTGGCCGGGGTCGGCACTGAAGCTTTCTTT	CASSLAGVGTEAFF
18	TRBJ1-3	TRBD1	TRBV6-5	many	TGTGCCAGCAGTTCGACAGGGGTAATGATGGGATCTGGAAACACCATATATTTT	CASSSTGVMMGSGNTIYF
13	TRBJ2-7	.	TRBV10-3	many	TGTGCCAGCACCGGGACCGAGGCCTACGAGCAGTACTTC	CASTGTEAYEQYF
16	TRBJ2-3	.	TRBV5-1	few	TGCGCCAGCAGCTTGGCGCGGGCCGCCCTCACAGATACGCAGTATTTT	CASSLARAALTDTQYF
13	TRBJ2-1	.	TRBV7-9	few	TGTGCCAGCACCCTGGGTCTCCGGGGCGAGCAGTTCTTC	CASTLGLRGEQFF
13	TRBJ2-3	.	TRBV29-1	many	TGCAGCGTTGAATGGACACACACAGATACGCAGTATTTT	CSVEWTHTDTQYF
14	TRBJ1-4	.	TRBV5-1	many	TGCGCCAGCAGCTTGGGTCAGCCTGGTGAAAAACTGTTTTTT	CASSLGQPGEKLFF
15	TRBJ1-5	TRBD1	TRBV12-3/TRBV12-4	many	TGTGCCAGCAGTTTAGGACAGGGAACGAATCAGCCCCAGCATTTT	CASSLGQGTNQPQHF
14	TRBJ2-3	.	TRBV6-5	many	TGTGCCAGCAGTTTAGGATCGAGCACAGATACGCAGTATTTT	CASSLGSSTDTQYF
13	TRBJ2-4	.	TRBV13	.	TGTGCCAGCAGCTTCGCTAGCTCAGGCATTCAGTACTTC	CASSFASSGIQYF
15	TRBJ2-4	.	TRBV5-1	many	TGCGCCAGCAGCGTGACTACAGGGCTTCGAAACATTCAGTACTTC	CASSVTTGLRNIQYF
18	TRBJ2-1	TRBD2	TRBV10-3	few	TGTGCCATCAGGATACTAGCGGGAGGGCCAGGGGAAAGAAATGAGCAGTTCTTC	CAIRILAGGPGERNEQFF
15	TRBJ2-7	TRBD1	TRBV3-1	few	TGTGCCAGCAGCCTTAACCACAGGGGCACAGACGAGCAGTACTTC	CASSLNHRGTDEQYF
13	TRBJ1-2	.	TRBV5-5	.	TGTGCCAGCAGCTTGGCGCAGGGGATTGGCTACACCTTC	CASSLAQGIGYTF
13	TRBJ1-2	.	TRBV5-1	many	TGCGCCAGCAGCGTAAAGGACGGCTATGGCTACACCTTC	CASSVKDGYGYTF
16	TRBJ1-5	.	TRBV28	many	TGTGCCAGCAGTGGGGGAGGTTTCACGTCTGTTCAGCCCCAGCATTTT	CASSGGGFTSVQPQHF
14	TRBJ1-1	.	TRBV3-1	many	TGTGCCAGCAGACAGGGACATTTGAACACTGAAGCTTTCTTT	CASRQGHLNTEAFF
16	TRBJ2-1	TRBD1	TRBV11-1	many	TGTGCCAGCAGCCCCGGGACAGGGAGGTCCTACAATGAGCAGTTCTTC	CASSPGTGRSYNEQFF
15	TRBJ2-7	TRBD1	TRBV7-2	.	TGTGCCAGCAGCCCGGGGACAGGGTTTGCCTACGAGCAGTACTTC	CASSPGTGFAYEQYF
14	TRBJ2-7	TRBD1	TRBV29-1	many	TGCAGCGTCCTGGACAGGGGTGCCTCCTACGAGCAGTACTTC	CSVLDRGASYEQYF
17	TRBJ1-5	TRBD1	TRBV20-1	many	TGCAGTGCTACCCGGGACAGCGGGGGCACAGGCAATCAGCCCCAGCATTTT	CSATRDSGGTGNQPQHF
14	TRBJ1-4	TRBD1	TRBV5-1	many	TGCGCCAGCAGCCTCGGACAGGGATATGAAAAACTGTTTTTT	CASSLGQGYEKLFF
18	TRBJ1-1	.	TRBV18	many	TGTGCCAGCTCACCAAATGTAATATCGGCGGGACCGAACACTGAAGCTTTCTTT	CASSPNVISAGPNTEAFF
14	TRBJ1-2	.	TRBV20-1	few	TGCAGTGCACCTGGATTGCGGGGGGACTATGGCTACACCTTC	CSAPGLRGDYGYTF
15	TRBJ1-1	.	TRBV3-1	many	TGTGCCAGCAGCCAAGATCAGGGATCGAACACTGAAGCTTTCTTT	CASSQDQGSNTEAFF
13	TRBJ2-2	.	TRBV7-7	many	TGTGCTAGCAGTCGGGAGAGCACCGGGGAGCTGTTTTTT	CASSRESTGELFF
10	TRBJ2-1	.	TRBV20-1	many	TGCAGTGCTGCACGGACTGAGCAGTTCTTC	CSAARTEQFF
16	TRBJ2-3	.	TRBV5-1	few	TGCGCCAGCAGCTTGGGGGGCAGGCCCAGCACAGATACGCAGTATTTT	CASSLGGRPSTDTQYF
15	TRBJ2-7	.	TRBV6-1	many	TGTGCCAGCACCACGCGACACATCGGATCCTACGAGCAGTACTTC	CASTTRHIGSYEQYF
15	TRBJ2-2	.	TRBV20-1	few	TGCTGTGCTAGGGCAGTCGCGACGAACACCGGGGAGCTGTTTTTT	CCARAVATNTGELFF
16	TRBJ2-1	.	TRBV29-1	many	TGCAGCGTTGAAGATCCGGGGCGGACGACTTACAATGAGCAGTTCTTC	CSVEDPGRTTYNEQFF
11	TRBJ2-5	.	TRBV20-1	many	TGCAGTGCTGGTCCCCAAGAGACCCAGTACTTC	CSAGPQETQYF
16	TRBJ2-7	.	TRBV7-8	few	TGTGCCAGCAGCTTATTGCAACTAGCCTCCTCCTACGAGCAGTACTTC	CASSLLQLASSYEQYF
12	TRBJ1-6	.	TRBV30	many	TGTGCCTGGAGTAAACAGGGATCACCCCTCCACTTT	CAWSKQGSPLHF
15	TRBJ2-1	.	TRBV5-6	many	TGTGCCAGCAGCTTGGAAGCATTCTCCTACAATGAGCAGTTCTTC	CASSLEAFSYNEQFF
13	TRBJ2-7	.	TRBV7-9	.	TGTGCCAGCAGGTTCGGGGCGGCCTACGAGCAGTACTTC	CASRFGAAYEQYF
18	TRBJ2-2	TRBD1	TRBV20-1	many	TGCAGTGCTAGGGGGGACAGGGATGATTTATATAACACCGGGGAGCTGTTTTTT	CSARGDRDDLYNTGELFF
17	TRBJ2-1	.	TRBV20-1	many	TGCAGTGCTAGCGGTGAATGGCAGGGGCGATCGTACAATGAGCAGTTCTTC	CSASGEWQGRSYNEQFF
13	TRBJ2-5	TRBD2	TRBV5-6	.	TGTGCCAGCGGCTCGGGGGGGCAAGAGACCCAGTACTTC	CASGSGGQETQYF
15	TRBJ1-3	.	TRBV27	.	TGTGCCAGCAGTTTATCGCCGGGCTCTGGAAACACCATATATTTT	CASSLSPGSGNTIYF
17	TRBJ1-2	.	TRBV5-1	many	TGCGCCAGCAGCTTGGTACTCGACAAGCCCGGTGACTATGGCTACACCTTC	CASSLVLDKPGDYGYTF